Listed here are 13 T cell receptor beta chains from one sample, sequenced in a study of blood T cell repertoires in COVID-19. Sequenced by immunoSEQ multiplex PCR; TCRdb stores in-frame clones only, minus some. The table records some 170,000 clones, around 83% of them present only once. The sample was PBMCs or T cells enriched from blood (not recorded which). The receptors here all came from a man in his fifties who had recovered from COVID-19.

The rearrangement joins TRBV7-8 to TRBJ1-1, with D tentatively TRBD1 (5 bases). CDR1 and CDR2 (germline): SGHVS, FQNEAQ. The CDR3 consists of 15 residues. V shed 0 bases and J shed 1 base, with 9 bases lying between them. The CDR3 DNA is TGTGCCAGCAGCTTAGCGGCGGGGCAGAACACTGAAGCTTTCTTT. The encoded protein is CASSLAAGQNTEAFF.

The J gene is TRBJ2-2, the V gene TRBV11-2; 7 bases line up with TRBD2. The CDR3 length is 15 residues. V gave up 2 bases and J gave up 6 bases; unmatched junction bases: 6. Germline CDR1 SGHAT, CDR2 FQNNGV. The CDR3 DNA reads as TGTGCCAGCAGCTTATTAACGGGGGGTCCCGGGGAGCTGTTTTTT. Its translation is CASSLLTGGPGELFF. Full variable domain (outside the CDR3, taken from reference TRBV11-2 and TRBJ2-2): EAGVAQSPRYKIIEKRQSVAFWCNPISGHATLYWYQQILGQGPKLLIQFQNNGVVDDSQLPKDRFSAERLKGVDSTLKIQPAKLEDSAVYLCASSLLTGGPGELFFGEGSRLTVL.

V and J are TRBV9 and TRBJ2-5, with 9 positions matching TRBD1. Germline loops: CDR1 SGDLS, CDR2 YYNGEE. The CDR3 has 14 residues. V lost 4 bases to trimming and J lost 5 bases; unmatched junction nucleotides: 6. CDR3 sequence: CASSIGQGRETQYF. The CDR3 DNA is TGTGCCAGCAGCATAGGACAGGGGCGGGAGACCCAGTACTTC.

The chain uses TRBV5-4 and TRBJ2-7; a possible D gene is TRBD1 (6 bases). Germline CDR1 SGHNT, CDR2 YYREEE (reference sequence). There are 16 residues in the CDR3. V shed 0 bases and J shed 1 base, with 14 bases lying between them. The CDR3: CASSLETGSLSYEQYF. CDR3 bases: TGTGCCAGCAGCTTGGAGACAGGCTCCTTATCCTACGAGCAGTACTTC.

The CDR3 is CASSLQGADYGYTF. The DNA for the CDR3 is TGTGCCAGCAGCTTACAGGGTGCCGACTATGGCTACACCTTC. This sequence joins TRBV7-9 and TRBJ1-2, with D possibly TRBD1 on 5 matching bases. Germline-derived CDR1 and CDR2 are SEHNR and FQNEAQ (reference sequence). The CDR3 sequence is 14 residues long. Trimming took 2 bases from V and 3 from J, leaving 10 bases between them.

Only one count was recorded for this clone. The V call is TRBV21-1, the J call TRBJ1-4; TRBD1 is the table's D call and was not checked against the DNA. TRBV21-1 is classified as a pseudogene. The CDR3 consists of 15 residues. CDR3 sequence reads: CASSKTGRAREKLFF. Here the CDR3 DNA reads TGTGCCAGCAGCAAAACCGGCAGGGCCCGGGAAAAACTGTTTTTT.

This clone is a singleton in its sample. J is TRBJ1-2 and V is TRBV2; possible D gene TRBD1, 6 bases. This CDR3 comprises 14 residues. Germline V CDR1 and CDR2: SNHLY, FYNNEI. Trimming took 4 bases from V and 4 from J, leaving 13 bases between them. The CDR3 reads CASSVLTGSYGYTF. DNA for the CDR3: TGTGCCAGCAGTGTGTTAACAGGGAGCTATGGCTACACCTTC.

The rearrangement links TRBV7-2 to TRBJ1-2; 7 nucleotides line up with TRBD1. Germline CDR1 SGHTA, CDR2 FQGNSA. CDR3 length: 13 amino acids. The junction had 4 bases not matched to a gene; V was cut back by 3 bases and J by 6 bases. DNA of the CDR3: TGTGCCAGCAGCTTGACAGGGCCTAATGGCTACACCTTC. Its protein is CASSLTGPNGYTF.

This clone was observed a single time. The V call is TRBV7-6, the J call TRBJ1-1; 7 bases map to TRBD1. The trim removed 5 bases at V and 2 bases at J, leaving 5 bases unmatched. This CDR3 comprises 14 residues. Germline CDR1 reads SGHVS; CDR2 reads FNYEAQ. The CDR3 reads CASSPGQANTEAFF. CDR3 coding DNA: TGTGCCAGCAGCCCTGGACAGGCCAACACTGAAGCTTTCTTT.

The CDR3 bases are TGTGCCAGCAGCTCCAGAACCAGGCTAGCGGGGCCTCAAGAGACCCAGTACTTC. Amino acid sequence: CASSSRTRLAGPQETQYF. The V and J genes are TRBV21-1 and TRBJ2-5; the table's D call, TRBD2, was not checked against the DNA. TRBV21-1 constitutes a pseudogene. The CDR3 runs 18 residues.

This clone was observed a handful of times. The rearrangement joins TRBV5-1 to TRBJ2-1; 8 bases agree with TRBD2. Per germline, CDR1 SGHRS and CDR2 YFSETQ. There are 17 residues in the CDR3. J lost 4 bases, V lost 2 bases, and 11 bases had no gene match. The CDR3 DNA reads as TGCGCCAGCAGCTTACTCAGCGGGGGCGGTCGTTACAATGAGCAGTTCTTC. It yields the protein CASSLLSGGGRYNEQFF.

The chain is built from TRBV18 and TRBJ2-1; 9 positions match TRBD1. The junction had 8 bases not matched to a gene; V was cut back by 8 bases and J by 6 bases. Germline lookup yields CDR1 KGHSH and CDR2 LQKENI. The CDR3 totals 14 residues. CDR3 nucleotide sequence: TGTGCCAGCGGACTAAACAGGGGGCCCAATGAGCAGTTCTTC. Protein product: CASGLNRGPNEQFF.

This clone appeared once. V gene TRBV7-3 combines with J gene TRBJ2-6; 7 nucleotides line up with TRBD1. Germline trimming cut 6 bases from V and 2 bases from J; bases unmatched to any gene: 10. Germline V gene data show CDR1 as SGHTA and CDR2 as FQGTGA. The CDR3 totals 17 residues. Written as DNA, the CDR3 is TGTGCCAGCAGTGCTATGGGCCAGGGGGCTGGGGCCAACGTCCTGACTTTC. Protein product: CASSAMGQGAGANVLTF.